This record concerns one TCR beta chain sequence. Participants in the exposed group had met a COVID-19 case in the 2 weeks before joining the study. These data are taken from a study of blood T cell repertoires in COVID-19. Profiled with immunoSEQ multiplex PCR; TCRdb holds only in-frame clones, not every one. Of roughly 150,000 clones in the sample, roughly 83% were seen once. CDR3 length: 13 amino acids. Trimming took 6 bases from V and 1 from J, leaving 4 bases between them. Per germline, CDR1 MNHEY and CDR2 SMNVEV (reference sequence). The sequenced sample consisted of PBMCs or T cells enriched from blood (not recorded which). The clonotype was recovered from a man in his 70s who had been exposed to COVID-19. The genes are TRBV27 and TRBJ2-6, with D hard to call. The CDR3 is CASSHSGANVLTF. CDR3 DNA: TGTGCCAGCAGCCATTCTGGGGCCAACGTCCTGACTTTC. Variable domain in full (rest from reference TRBV27 and TRBJ2-6): EAQVTQNPRYLITVTGKKLTVTCSQNMNHEYMSWYRQDPGLGLRQIYYSMNVEVTDKGDVPEGYKVSRKEKRNFPLILESPSPNQTSLYFCASSHSGANVLTFGAGSRLTVL.